These T cell receptor beta chains were read from a single sample in a study of pediatric ulcerative colitis. The assay was immunoSEQ multiplex PCR, and TCRdb's table has in-frame clones only and misses some. The sample records roughly 64,000 clones, roughly nine tenths being singletons. The specimen was blood. Receptors were obtained from a boy aged 5-17 years with severe ulcerative colitis. Both conserved end residues are part of each CDR3. Each record gives: V gene, clone size, D gene, J gene, CDR3 protein, CDR3 DNA. The D gene is left open where the match is weak. Clone size is not always given. Where it is, it says once, few, many or a class for expanded clones.

V gene: TRBV13; clone size: -; D gene: TRBD1; J gene: TRBJ1-5; CDR3 protein: CASSLGTGGLHF; CDR3 DNA: TGTGCCAGCAGCTTGGGGACAGGGGGACTTCATTTT
V gene: TRBV5-6; clone size: -; D gene: -; J gene: TRBJ1-2; CDR3 protein: CASSWGPIIYGYTF; CDR3 DNA: TGTGCCAGCAGCTGGGGGCCTATTATATATGGCTACACCTTC
V gene: TRBV2; clone size: -; D gene: -; J gene: TRBJ2-5; CDR3 protein: CASERTGGETQYF; CDR3 DNA: TGTGCCAGCGAAAGGACTGGAGGGGAGACCCAGTACTTC
V gene: TRBV18; clone size: once; D gene: -; J gene: TRBJ1-1; CDR3 protein: CASSPKSGDTEAFF; CDR3 DNA: TGTGCCAGCTCACCAAAATCAGGGGACACTGAAGCTTTCTTT
V gene: TRBV5-1; clone size: -; D gene: -; J gene: TRBJ2-5; CDR3 protein: CASSLALPQETQYF; CDR3 DNA: TGCGCCAGCAGCCTAGCGTTACCGCAAGAGACCCAGTACTTC
V gene: TRBV19; clone size: -; D gene: -; J gene: TRBJ2-7; CDR3 protein: CASSIVGGGEQYF; CDR3 DNA: TGTGCCAGTAGTATAGTCGGGGGCGGCGAGCAGTACTTC
V gene: TRBV18; clone size: few; D gene: TRBD2; J gene: TRBJ2-5; CDR3 protein: CASSPRASGQETQYF; CDR3 DNA: TGTGCCAGCTCACCACGGGCTAGCGGGCAAGAGACCCAGTACTTC
V gene: TRBV6-5; clone size: -; D gene: -; J gene: TRBJ2-5; CDR3 protein: CASSYSGGETQYF; CDR3 DNA: TGTGCCAGCAGTTATTCAGGGGGGGAGACCCAGTACTTC
V gene: TRBV19; clone size: -; D gene: -; J gene: TRBJ2-7; CDR3 protein: CASSIVGGADEQYF; CDR3 DNA: TGTGCCAGTAGTATAGTTGGGGGGGCCGACGAGCAGTACTTC
V gene: TRBV30; clone size: few; D gene: TRBD2; J gene: TRBJ2-3; CDR3 protein: CAWSGGGRAGDTQYF; CDR3 DNA: TGTGCCTGGAGTGGAGGCGGGAGGGCCGGAGATACGCAGTATTTT
V gene: TRBV2; clone size: -; D gene: -; J gene: TRBJ1-1; CDR3 protein: CASSEVGANTEAFF; CDR3 DNA: TGTGCCAGCAGTGAAGTGGGGGCAAACACTGAAGCTTTCTTT
V gene: TRBV18; clone size: -; D gene: -; J gene: TRBJ2-3; CDR3 protein: CASSPSIGSGTDTQYF; CDR3 DNA: TGTGCCAGCTCACCGTCAATAGGTAGCGGCACAGATACGCAGTATTTT
V gene: TRBV2; clone size: -; D gene: -; J gene: TRBJ1-5; CDR3 protein: CASSVGASNQPQHF; CDR3 DNA: TGTGCCAGCAGTGTCGGGGCTTCGAATCAGCCCCAGCATTTT
V gene: TRBV27; clone size: -; D gene: -; J gene: TRBJ1-5; CDR3 protein: CASSPAGNQPQHF; CDR3 DNA: TGTGCCAGCAGTCCGGCGGGCAATCAGCCCCAGCATTTT
V gene: TRBV6-5; clone size: -; D gene: TRBD1; J gene: TRBJ1-2; CDR3 protein: CASSPSGTGTYGYTF; CDR3 DNA: TGTGCCAGCAGTCCCTCCGGGACAGGGACGTATGGCTACACCTTC
V gene: TRBV29-1; clone size: -; D gene: -; J gene: TRBJ1-1; CDR3 protein: CSVDRGQEAFF; CDR3 DNA: TGCAGCGTTGACCGGGGCCAAGAAGCTTTCTTT
V gene: TRBV27; clone size: -; D gene: TRBD1; J gene: TRBJ1-1; CDR3 protein: CASSPRTGNEVEAFF; CDR3 DNA: TGTGCCAGCAGTCCCCGGACAGGGAATGAGGTTGAAGCTTTCTTT
V gene: TRBV7-9; clone size: -; D gene: -; J gene: TRBJ1-5; CDR3 protein: CASSLGVGNQPQHF; CDR3 DNA: TGTGCCAGCAGCTTAGGGGTCGGCAATCAGCCCCAGCATTTT
V gene: TRBV29-1; clone size: few; D gene: -; J gene: TRBJ1-2; CDR3 protein: CSVGTQGYGYTF; CDR3 DNA: TGCAGCGTCGGGACACAGGGCTATGGCTACACCTTC
V gene: TRBV7-8; clone size: -; D gene: -; J gene: TRBJ2-5; CDR3 protein: CASSVSRGLGETQYF; CDR3 DNA: TGTGCCAGCAGCGTTTCAAGGGGCCTCGGGGAGACCCAGTACTTC
V gene: TRBV27; clone size: -; D gene: -; J gene: TRBJ2-6; CDR3 protein: CASSLFSGSRSGANVLTF; CDR3 DNA: TGTGCCAGCAGTTTATTTTCGGGGTCCCGGTCTGGGGCCAACGTCCTGACTTTC
V gene: TRBV6-6; clone size: -; D gene: TRBD2; J gene: TRBJ2-3; CDR3 protein: CASSWTSGTHTDTQYF; CDR3 DNA: TGTGCCAGCAGTTGGACTAGCGGGACCCACACAGATACGCAGTATTTT
V gene: TRBV5-4; clone size: -; D gene: -; J gene: TRBJ2-4; CDR3 protein: CASSGLGTNIQYF; CDR3 DNA: TGTGCCAGCAGCGGTCTGGGGACAAACATTCAGTACTTC
V gene: TRBV4-1; clone size: -; D gene: TRBD1; J gene: TRBJ2-7; CDR3 protein: CASSQGQGAREQYF; CDR3 DNA: TGCGCCAGCAGCCAAGGGCAGGGGGCGAGGGAGCAGTACTTC
V gene: TRBV7-9; clone size: -; D gene: -; J gene: TRBJ2-1; CDR3 protein: CASSRESARFNEQFF; CDR3 DNA: TGTGCCAGCAGCCGAGAAAGTGCCCGGTTCAATGAGCAGTTCTTC
V gene: TRBV5-1; clone size: -; D gene: -; J gene: TRBJ1-2; CDR3 protein: CASTLRAGATANYGYTF; CDR3 DNA: TGCGCCAGCACCCTGAGGGCAGGGGCTACCGCTAACTATGGCTACACCTTC
V gene: TRBV5-4; clone size: -; D gene: TRBD2; J gene: TRBJ2-7; CDR3 protein: CASSPRMGGPYEQYF; CDR3 DNA: TGTGCCAGCAGCCCCCGGATGGGAGGGCCGTACGAGCAGTACTTC
V gene: TRBV9; clone size: -; D gene: -; J gene: TRBJ1-3; CDR3 protein: CASSPAGLAGNTIYF; CDR3 DNA: TGTGCCAGCAGCCCAGCGGGTCTCGCTGGAAACACCATATATTTT
V gene: TRBV30; clone size: -; D gene: -; J gene: TRBJ1-4; CDR3 protein: CAWSMNGRNEKLFF; CDR3 DNA: TGTGCCTGGAGTATGAACGGTCGTAATGAAAAACTGTTTTTT
V gene: TRBV7-2; clone size: -; D gene: -; J gene: TRBJ2-3; CDR3 protein: CASSFYSDSTDTQYF; CDR3 DNA: TGTGCCAGCAGCTTTTACTCCGACAGTACAGATACGCAGTATTTT
V gene: TRBV7-2; clone size: -; D gene: -; J gene: TRBJ1-2; CDR3 protein: CASSPSLLTGNIYGYTF; CDR3 DNA: TGTGCCAGCAGCCCTTCGCTCCTCACAGGGAATATTTATGGCTACACCTTC
V gene: TRBV19; clone size: -; D gene: -; J gene: TRBJ2-5; CDR3 protein: CASSIVLGETQYF; CDR3 DNA: TGTGCCAGTAGTATAGTACTCGGGGAGACCCAGTACTTC
V gene: TRBV28; clone size: -; D gene: -; J gene: TRBJ2-1; CDR3 protein: CASSWDSSSYNEQFF; CDR3 DNA: TGTGCCAGCAGTTGGGACTCCAGCTCCTACAATGAGCAGTTCTTC
V gene: TRBV14; clone size: -; D gene: TRBD2; J gene: TRBJ2-1; CDR3 protein: CASSQDEWREGLRNEQFF; CDR3 DNA: TGTGCCAGCAGCCAAGATGAGTGGCGGGAGGGCCTGAGAAATGAGCAGTTCTTC
V gene: TRBV15; clone size: once; D gene: -; J gene: TRBJ1-4; CDR3 protein: CASRFSANEKLFF; CDR3 DNA: TGTGCCAGTCGTTTTTCAGCTAATGAAAAACTGTTTTTT
V gene: TRBV11-1; clone size: -; D gene: -; J gene: TRBJ2-5; CDR3 protein: CASSKVPQETQYF; CDR3 DNA: TGTGCCAGCAGCAAAGTGCCCCAAGAGACCCAGTACTTC
V gene: TRBV7-2; clone size: -; D gene: TRBD2; J gene: TRBJ2-7; CDR3 protein: CASSPSGRAYEQYF; CDR3 DNA: TGTGCCAGCAGCCCTAGCGGGAGGGCCTACGAGCAGTACTTC
V gene: TRBV19; clone size: -; D gene: TRBD2; J gene: TRBJ2-5; CDR3 protein: CASSDGAGVGGRETQYF; CDR3 DNA: TGTGCCAGTAGTGACGGTGCGGGAGTAGGCGGTCGGGAGACCCAGTACTTC
V gene: TRBV10-3; clone size: -; D gene: TRBD1; J gene: TRBJ1-1; CDR3 protein: CAISDRQGANTEAFF; CDR3 DNA: TGTGCCATCAGTGACCGACAGGGGGCGAACACTGAAGCTTTCTTT